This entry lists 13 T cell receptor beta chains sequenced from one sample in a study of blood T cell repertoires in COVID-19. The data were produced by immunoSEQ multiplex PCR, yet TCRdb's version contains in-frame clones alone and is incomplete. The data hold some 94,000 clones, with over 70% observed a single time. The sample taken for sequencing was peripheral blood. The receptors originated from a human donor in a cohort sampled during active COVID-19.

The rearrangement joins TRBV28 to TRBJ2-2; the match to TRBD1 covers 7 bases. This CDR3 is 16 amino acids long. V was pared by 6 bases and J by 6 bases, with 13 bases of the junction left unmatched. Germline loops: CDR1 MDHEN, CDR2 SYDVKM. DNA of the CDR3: TGTGCCAGCAGGCCCCGGGCGGACAGGCGACCCGGGGAGCTGTTTTTT. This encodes CASRPRADRRPGELFF. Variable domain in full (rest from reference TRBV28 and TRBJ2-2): DVKVTQSSRYLVKRTGEKVFLECVQDMDHENMFWYRQDPGLGLRLIYFSYDVKMKEKGDIPEGYSVSREKKERFSLILESASTNQTSMYLCASRPRADRRPGELFFGEGSRLTVL.

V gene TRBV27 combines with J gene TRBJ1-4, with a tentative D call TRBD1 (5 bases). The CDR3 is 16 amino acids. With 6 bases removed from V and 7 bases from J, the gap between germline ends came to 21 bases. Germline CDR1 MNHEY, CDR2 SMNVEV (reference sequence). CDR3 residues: CASSYARGEVGEKLFF. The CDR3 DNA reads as TGTGCCAGCAGCTATGCCCGAGGGGAGGTTGGTGAAAAACTGTTTTTT.

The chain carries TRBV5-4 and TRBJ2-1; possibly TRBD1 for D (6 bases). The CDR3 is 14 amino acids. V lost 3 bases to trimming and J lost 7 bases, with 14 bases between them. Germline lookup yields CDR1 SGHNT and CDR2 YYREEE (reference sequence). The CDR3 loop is CASSSDRPGNEQFF. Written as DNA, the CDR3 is TGTGCCAGCAGCTCCGACAGGCCAGGGAATGAGCAGTTCTTC.

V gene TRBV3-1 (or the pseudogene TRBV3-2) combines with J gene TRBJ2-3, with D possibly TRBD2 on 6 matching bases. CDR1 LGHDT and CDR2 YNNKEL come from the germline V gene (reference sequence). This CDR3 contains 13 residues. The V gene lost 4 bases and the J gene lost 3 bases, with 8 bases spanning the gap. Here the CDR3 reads CASSRDLTDTQYF. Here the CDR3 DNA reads TGTGCCAGCAGCCGGGACTTGACAGATACGCAGTATTTT.

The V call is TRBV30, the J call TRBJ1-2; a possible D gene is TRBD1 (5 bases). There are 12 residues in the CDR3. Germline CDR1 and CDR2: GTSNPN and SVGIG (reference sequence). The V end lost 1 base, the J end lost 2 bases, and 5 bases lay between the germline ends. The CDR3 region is CAWSEGNYGYTF. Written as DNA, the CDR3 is TGTGCCTGGAGTGAGGGGAACTATGGCTACACCTTC. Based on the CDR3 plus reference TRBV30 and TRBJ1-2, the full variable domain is SQTIHQWPATLVQPVGSPLSLECTVEGTSNPNLYWYRQAAGRGLQLLFYSVGIGQISSEVPQNLSASRPQDRQFILSSKKLLLSDSGFYLCAWSEGNYGYTFGSGTRLTVV.

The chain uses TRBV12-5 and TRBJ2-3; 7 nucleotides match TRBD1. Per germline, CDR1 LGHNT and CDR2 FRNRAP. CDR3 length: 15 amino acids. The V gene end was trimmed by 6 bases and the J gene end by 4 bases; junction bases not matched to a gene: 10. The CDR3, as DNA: TGTGCTAGTGGCCCAGATGGGCAGGGGGCAGATACGCAGTATTTT. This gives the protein CASGPDGQGADTQYF.

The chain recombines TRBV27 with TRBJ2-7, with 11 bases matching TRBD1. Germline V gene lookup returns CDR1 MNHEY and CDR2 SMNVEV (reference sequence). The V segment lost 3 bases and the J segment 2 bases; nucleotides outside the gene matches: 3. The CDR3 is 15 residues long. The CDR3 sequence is CASSFLGQGAYEQYF. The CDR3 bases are TGTGCCAGCAGTTTTTTGGGACAGGGGGCCTACGAGCAGTACTTC.

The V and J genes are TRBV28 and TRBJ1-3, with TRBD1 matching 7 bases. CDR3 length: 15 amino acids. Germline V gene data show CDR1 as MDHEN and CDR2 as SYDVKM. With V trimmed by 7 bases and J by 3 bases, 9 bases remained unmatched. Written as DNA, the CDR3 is TGTGCCAGCACCGAGCAGGGGGTACTTGGAAACACCATATATTTT. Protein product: CASTEQGVLGNTIYF.

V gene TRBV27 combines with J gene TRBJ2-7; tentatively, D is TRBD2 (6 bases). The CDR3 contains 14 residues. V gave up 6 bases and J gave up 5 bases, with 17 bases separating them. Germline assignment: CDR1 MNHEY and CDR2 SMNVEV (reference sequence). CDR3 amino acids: CASSLLASLHEQYF. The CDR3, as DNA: TGTGCCAGCAGCCTACTAGCTTCCCTGCACGAGCAGTACTTC.

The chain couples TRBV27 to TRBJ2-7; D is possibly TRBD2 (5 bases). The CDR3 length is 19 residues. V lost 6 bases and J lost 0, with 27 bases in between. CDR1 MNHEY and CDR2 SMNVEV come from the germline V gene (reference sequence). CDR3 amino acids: CASSSSGSSFLRSSYEQYF. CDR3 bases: TGTGCCAGCAGCTCCTCGGGGTCTTCTTTCCTAAGGAGCTCCTACGAGCAGTACTTC.

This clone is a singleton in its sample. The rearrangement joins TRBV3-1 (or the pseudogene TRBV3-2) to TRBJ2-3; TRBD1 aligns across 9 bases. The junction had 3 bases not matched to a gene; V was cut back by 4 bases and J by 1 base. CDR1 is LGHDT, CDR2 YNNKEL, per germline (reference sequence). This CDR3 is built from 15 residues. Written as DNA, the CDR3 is TGTGCCAGCAGCCCCCGGACAGGGGGCACAGATACGCAGTATTTT. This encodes CASSPRTGGTDTQYF.

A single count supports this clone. The CDR3 protein is CASSRTEDLNTEAFF. The DNA for the CDR3 is TGCGCCAGCAGTAGGACGGAGGATTTGAACACTGAAGCTTTCTTT. The genes are TRBV5-1 and TRBJ1-1, with D uncertain. There are 15 residues in the CDR3. V lost 5 bases and J 0 bases, leaving 14 bases between the germline ends. The germline V gene encodes CDR1 SGHRS and CDR2 YFSETQ.

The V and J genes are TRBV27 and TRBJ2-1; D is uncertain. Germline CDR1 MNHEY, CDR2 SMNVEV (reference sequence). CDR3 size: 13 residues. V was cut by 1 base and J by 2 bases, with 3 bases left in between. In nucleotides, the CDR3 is TGTGCCAGCAGTTTATTCGCCTACAATGAGCAGTTCTTC. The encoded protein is CASSLFAYNEQFF.